One and the same sample provided the 23 T cell receptor beta chains below, sequenced in a study of blood T cell repertoires in COVID-19 (dated by TCRdb to about 2020). The library was obtained by the immunoSEQ multiplex PCR assay. TCRdb limited this immuneACCESS table to in-frame rearrangements with V and J called. A share of clones is missing; checked studies link under half to unresolved V genes, and the rest is unexplained. In this sample the table shows about 270,000 clones, about 87% of which occur a single time. The leading ten clones occupy 2.5% to 3% of the sample. What was sequenced was PBMCs or T cells enriched from blood (not recorded which). These receptors all stem from a woman between 45 and 65 years old who had recovered from COVID-19.

This chain joins TRBV5-6 and TRBJ2-1; 12 positions match TRBD2. This CDR3 contains 15 residues. CDR1 and CDR2 (germline): SGHDT, YYEEEE. With V trimmed by 2 bases and J by 6 bases, 3 bases remained unmatched. The CDR3 nucleotides read TGTGCCAGCAGCTTAAGACTAGCGGGAGTCAATGAGCAGTTCTTC. Its translation is CASSLRLAGVNEQFF.

Notes on this clone: The junction departs from germline at one end; a sequencing error may be responsible. The chain carries TRBV30 and TRBJ1-2; 9 bases are shared with TRBD1. Germline V gene lookup returns CDR1 GTSNPN and CDR2 SVGIG (reference sequence). There are 12 residues in the CDR3. The CDR3 DNA reads TGTGCGTGGACAGGGGCTAACTATGGCTACACCTTC. This translates into CAWTGANYGYTF.

The chain recombines TRBV5-3 with TRBJ2-7, with a tentative D call TRBD2 (6 bases). TRBV5-3 has ORF status, its function being uncertain. V dropped 3 bases and J dropped 2 bases, with 21 bases sitting between them. The CDR3 consists of 17 residues. The chain's CDR3 is CARSSTLKGLGTYEQYF. The CDR3 DNA sequence: TGTGCCAGAAGCTCTACCCTGAAGGGACTGGGAACCTACGAGCAGTACTTC.

This sequence joins TRBV7-3 and TRBJ2-1; 8 bases agree with TRBD2. CDR3 length equals 14 residues. Germline V gene sequence: CDR1 SGHTA, CDR2 FQGTGA. The J segment lost 8 bases and the V segment lost 1 base, leaving 4 bases of the junction unmatched. The CDR3 DNA sequence: TGTGCCAGCAGCTTAATCCCGGGAGGGGATGAGCAGTTCTTC. Translated: CASSLIPGGDEQFF. The entire variable domain, with the rest obtained from reference TRBV7-3 and TRBJ2-1, is as follows: GAGVSQTPSNKVTEKGKYVELRCDPISGHTALYWYRQSLGQGPEFLIYFQGTGAADDSGLPNDRFFAVRPEGSVSTLKIQRTERGDSAVYLCASSLIPGGDEQFFGPGTRLTVL.

The V and J genes are TRBV6-4 and TRBJ2-5; unclear D gene. Germline CDR1 is MRHNA and CDR2 is SNTAGT. The CDR3 is 12 residues long. Trimming left V 0 bases short and J 7 bases short, with 6 bases between. The CDR3 bases are TGTGCCAGCAGTGACTCAGCTGGGACCCAGTACTTC. It codes for CASSDSAGTQYF.

The chain combines TRBV19 with TRBJ2-1, with D possibly matching TRBD2 (6 bases). Trimming took 5 bases from V and 0 from J, leaving 14 bases between them. The germline gives CDR1 LNHDA, CDR2 SQIVND (reference sequence). This CDR3 comprises 16 residues. The CDR3 nucleotides read TGTGCCAGTAGTGTCCTTAGCGGATTCTCCTACAATGAGCAGTTCTTC. Translating gives CASSVLSGFSYNEQFF. Based on the CDR3 plus reference TRBV19 and TRBJ2-1, the full variable domain is DGGITQSPKYLFRKEGQNVTLSCEQNLNHDAMYWYRQDPGQGLRLIYYSQIVNDFQKGDIAEGYSVSREKKESFPLTVTSAQKNPTAFYLCASSVLSGFSYNEQFFGPGTRLTVL.

This clone appeared a few times. This sequence joins TRBV28 and TRBJ2-4; 7 bases are shared with TRBD2. Germline lookup yields CDR1 MDHEN and CDR2 SYDVKM. J lost 0 bases, V lost 7 bases, and 9 bases had no gene match. The CDR3 length is 16 residues. The CDR3 loop is CASIGREALAKNIQYF. The CDR3 DNA reads TGTGCCAGCATCGGTCGGGAGGCGTTAGCCAAAAACATTCAGTACTTC.

This chain joins TRBV9 and TRBJ1-2; 10 nucleotides agree with TRBD1. The CDR3 is made up of 16 amino acids. V was clipped by 4 bases and J by 4 bases; unmatched bases: 10. Germline assignment: CDR1 SGDLS and CDR2 YYNGEE. The CDR3 here is CASSQRGGQGIYGYTF. The CDR3 nucleotides read TGTGCCAGCAGCCAAAGAGGGGGACAGGGGATCTATGGCTACACCTTC.

DNA of the CDR3: TGTGCCAGCAGTTACTCGAGGGGCACGGAGGGTGAAAAACTGTTTTTT. Protein product: CASSYSRGTEGEKLFF. The gene calls are TRBV6-5 and TRBJ1-4; D may be TRBD1 (5 bases). V gave up 0 bases and J gave up 7 bases, with 15 bases separating them. The CDR3 covers 16 residues. Germline-derived CDR1 and CDR2 are MNHEY and SVGAGI.

This clone was found a few times. The DNA for the CDR3 is TGCGCCAGCAGCTCCCGACTAGCGGACTCCTACAATGAGCAGTTCTTC. Protein: CASSSRLADSYNEQFF. The V and J genes are TRBV5-1 and TRBJ2-1, with TRBD2 matching 9 bases. After removal of 3 bases from V and 0 bases from J, the junction contained 4 bases not matched to a gene. The CDR3 totals 16 residues. Germline V lookup: CDR1 SGHRS, CDR2 YFSETQ.

This clone is a singleton in its sample. The V gene is TRBV19, the J gene TRBJ1-2; TRBD1 matches at 8 bases. There are 16 residues in the CDR3. Germline assignment: CDR1 LNHDA and CDR2 SQIVND (reference sequence). The V gene end was trimmed by 6 bases and the J gene end by 2 bases; junction bases not matched to a gene: 11. For the CDR3, the DNA is TGTGCCAGTAGCACTCCCCCGGGACAGGCAAACTATGGCTACACCTTC. It translates to CASSTPPGQANYGYTF.

This clone was recorded once. In the same sample, other DNA sequences code for this CDR3. This chain links TRBV12-3 or TRBV12-4 with TRBJ1-1; no firm D call. The V gene lost 6 bases and the J gene lost 1 base, with 9 bases spanning the gap. The CDR3 length is 13 residues. The CDR3: CASSLTENTEAFF. The CDR3 bases are TGTGCCAGCAGCCTAACAGAGAACACTGAAGCTTTCTTT.

This clone has only a few counts. This chain links TRBV19 with TRBJ2-1, with 15 bases aligning to TRBD2. J lost 10 bases, V lost 7 bases, and 8 bases had no gene match. The CDR3 is 15 amino acids. Germline V gene data show CDR1 as LNHDA and CDR2 as SQIVND (reference sequence). This CDR3 reads CASKGLAGGPWEQFF. The DNA of the CDR3 is TGTGCCAGTAAAGGACTAGCGGGAGGGCCCTGGGAGCAGTTCTTC.

This sequence joins TRBV4-3 and TRBJ1-1; D perhaps matches TRBD1 (6 bases). CDR1 is LGHNA and CDR2 is YSLEER in the germline V gene. V was pared by 1 base and J by 5 bases, with 11 bases between. The CDR3 totals 14 residues. CDR3 DNA: TGCGCCAGCAGCCAAGGCAGGGGACGGACTGAAGCTTTCTTT. It is translated as CASSQGRGRTEAFF.

V usage is TRBV18 and J usage is TRBJ1-4; unclear D gene. Trimming cost V 2 bases and J 0 bases, with 10 bases left between them. Looked up from germline, CDR1 is KGHSH and CDR2 is LQKENI. The CDR3 length is 16 residues. CDR3 residues: CASSPEIIATNEKLFF. In DNA form, the CDR3 reads TGTGCCAGCTCACCAGAGATCATCGCAACTAATGAAAAACTGTTTTTT.

The CDR3 coding sequence is TGCGCCAGCAGCTCTTCCGGGACTAGCGGGAGCGGGGAGCTGTTTTTT. It encodes CASSSSGTSGSGELFF. The chain combines TRBV5-1 with TRBJ2-2, with 14 bases matching TRBD2. The CDR3 extends over 16 amino acids. V was pared by 3 bases and J by 7 bases, with 5 bases of the junction left unmatched. Germline CDR1 reads SGHRS; CDR2 reads YFSETQ.

This clone occurred a few times. The chain combines TRBV6-5 with TRBJ2-5; 7 bases are shared with TRBD1. Germline CDR1 reads MNHEY; CDR2 reads SVGAGI. V gave up 5 bases and J gave up 6 bases; unmatched junction bases: 9. The CDR3 is 14 amino acids. CDR3 bases: TGTGCCAGCAGTCCCCACAGGGGCCTCCAGACCCAGTACTTC. Translated: CASSPHRGLQTQYF.

The chain links TRBV19 to TRBJ2-5; 7 bases are shared with TRBD1. J gave up 5 bases and V 5 bases, and 11 bases lay outside the gene matches. Per the germline V gene, CDR1 is LNHDA and CDR2 is SQIVND (reference sequence). The CDR3 runs to 15 residues. CDR3 nucleotides: TGTGCCAGTAGTGCCTGGACAGGCGACGGGGAGACCCAGTACTTC. It is translated as CASSAWTGDGETQYF.

This sequence joins TRBV7-2 and TRBJ2-5; D is ambiguous. The CDR3 totals 14 residues. V was clipped by 0 bases and J by 4 bases, with 9 bases between them. Germline-derived CDR1 and CDR2 are SGHTA and FQGNSA. The CDR3 region is CASSLASSGETQYF. CDR3 coding DNA: TGTGCCAGCAGCTTAGCGTCCTCCGGAGAGACCCAGTACTTC.

This clone was seen a handful of times. The gene calls are TRBV29-1 and TRBJ1-1; D is possibly TRBD1 (5 bases). With 2 bases removed from V and 0 bases from J, the gap between germline ends came to 10 bases. CDR1 and CDR2 (germline): SQVTM, ANQGSEA. CDR3 size: 14 residues. Written as DNA, the CDR3 is TGCAGCGTTGAACCAAAGGGGATGAACACTGAAGCTTTCTTT. This translates into CSVEPKGMNTEAFF.

Worth noting for this clone: At the DNA level, this CDR3 is encoded by other sequences in the same sample as well. The chain combines TRBV7-2 with TRBJ1-4; the D gene is possibly TRBD1 (6 bases). This CDR3 is built from 14 residues. Trimming shortened V by 5 bases and J by 2 bases, and 9 bases separated the two germline ends. The germline V gene encodes CDR1 SGHTA and CDR2 FQGNSA. In nucleotides, the CDR3 is TGTGCCAGCAGCCCCGACAGGACTAATGAAAAACTGTTTTTT. Translated, it gives CASSPDRTNEKLFF.

The V gene is TRBV19, the J gene TRBJ2-7, with TRBD1 matching 11 bases. Germline CDR1 reads LNHDA; CDR2 reads SQIVND (reference sequence). This CDR3 spans 13 amino acids. After removal of 9 bases from V and 7 bases from J, the junction contained 8 bases not matched to a gene. The CDR3 region is CASGTGGSREQYF. CDR3 in DNA: TGTGCCAGCGGGACAGGGGGTTCGCGGGAGCAGTACTTC. Looking up the rest from reference TRBV19 and TRBJ2-7 gives the full variable domain: DGGITQSPKYLFRKEGQNVTLSCEQNLNHDAMYWYRQDPGQGLRLIYYSQIVNDFQKGDIAEGYSVSREKKESFPLTVTSAQKNPTAFYLCASGTGGSREQYFGPGTRLTVT.

The CDR3 nucleotides are TGTGCCAGCAGCTTAGTTCCAGCGGGAGGGCAAGATACGCAGTATTTT. It yields the protein CASSLVPAGGQDTQYF. The chain is built from TRBV11-2 and TRBJ2-3, with 10 bases fitting TRBD2. Germline loops: CDR1 SGHAT, CDR2 FQNNGV. This CDR3 comprises 16 residues. V shed 1 base, J shed 5 bases, and the junction held 6 bases outside the gene matches.